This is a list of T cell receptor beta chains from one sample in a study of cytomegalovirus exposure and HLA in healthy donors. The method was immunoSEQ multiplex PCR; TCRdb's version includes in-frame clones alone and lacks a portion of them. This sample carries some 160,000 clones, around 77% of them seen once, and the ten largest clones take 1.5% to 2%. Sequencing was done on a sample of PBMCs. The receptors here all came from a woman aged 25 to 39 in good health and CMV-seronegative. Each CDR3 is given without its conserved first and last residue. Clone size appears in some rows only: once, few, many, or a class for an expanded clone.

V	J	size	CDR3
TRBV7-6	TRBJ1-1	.	ASSLGLAPTEAF
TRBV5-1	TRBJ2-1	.	ASSLYLAGGQGEQF
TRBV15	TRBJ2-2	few	ATSTRSGSIGELF
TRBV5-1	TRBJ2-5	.	ASSFQGDGETQY
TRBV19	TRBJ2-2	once	ASRRAGTGESTGELF
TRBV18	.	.	ASSPAGQGSYEQY
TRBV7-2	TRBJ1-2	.	ASSFSGGVGNYGYT
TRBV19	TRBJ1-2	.	ASSITRSDGYT
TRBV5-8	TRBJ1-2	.	ASSFIGRYGYT
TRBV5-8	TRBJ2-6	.	ASSWGYSGANVLT
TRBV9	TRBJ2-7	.	ASSPTTYPSGEQY
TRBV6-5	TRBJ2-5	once	ASSYRGGAGSETQY
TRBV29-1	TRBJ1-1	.	SVEQGKFTEAF
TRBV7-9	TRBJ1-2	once	ASSLAPGTGSNYGYT
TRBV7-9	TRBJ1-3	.	ASSLTGAGNTIY
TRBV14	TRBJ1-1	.	ASAQQTNTEAF
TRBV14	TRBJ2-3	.	ASSPAPRTDTQY
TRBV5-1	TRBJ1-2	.	ASSSGQGAAGYP
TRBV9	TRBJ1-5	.	ASSVAGGSNQPQH
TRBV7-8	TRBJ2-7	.	ASSFSLVDEQY
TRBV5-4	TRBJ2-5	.	ASSLSGSSGETQY
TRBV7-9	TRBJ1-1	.	ASSSPRGQSAPSNTEAF